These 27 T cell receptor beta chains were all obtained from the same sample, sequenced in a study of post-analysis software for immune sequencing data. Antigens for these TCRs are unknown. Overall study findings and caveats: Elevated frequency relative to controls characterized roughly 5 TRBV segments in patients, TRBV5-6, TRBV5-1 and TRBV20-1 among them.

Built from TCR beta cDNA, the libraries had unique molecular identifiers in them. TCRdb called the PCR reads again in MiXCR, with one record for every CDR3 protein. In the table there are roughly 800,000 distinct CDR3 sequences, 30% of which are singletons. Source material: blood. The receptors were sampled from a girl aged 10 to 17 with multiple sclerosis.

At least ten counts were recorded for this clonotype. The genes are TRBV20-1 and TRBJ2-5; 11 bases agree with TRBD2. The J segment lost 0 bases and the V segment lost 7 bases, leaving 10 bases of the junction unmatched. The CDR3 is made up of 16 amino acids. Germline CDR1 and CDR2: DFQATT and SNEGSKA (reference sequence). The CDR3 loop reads CSVNAGTSGYQETQYF. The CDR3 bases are TGCAGTGTCAACGCGGGGACTAGCGGCTACCAAGAGACCCAGTACTTC.

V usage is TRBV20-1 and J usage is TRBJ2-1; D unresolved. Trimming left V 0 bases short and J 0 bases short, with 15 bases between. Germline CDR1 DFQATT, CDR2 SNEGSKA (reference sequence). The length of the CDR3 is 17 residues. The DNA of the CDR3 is TGCAGTGCTAGAGATGTCCTCGCTGCTAGCTCCTACAATGAGCAGTTCTTC. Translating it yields CSARDVLAASSYNEQFF.

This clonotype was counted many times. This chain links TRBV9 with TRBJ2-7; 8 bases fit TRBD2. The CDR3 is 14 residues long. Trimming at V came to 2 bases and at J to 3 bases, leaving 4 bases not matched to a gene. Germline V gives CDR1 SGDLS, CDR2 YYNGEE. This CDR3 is CASSVGLAGYEQYF. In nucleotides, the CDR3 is TGTGCCAGCAGCGTCGGACTAGCCGGCTACGAGCAGTACTTC.

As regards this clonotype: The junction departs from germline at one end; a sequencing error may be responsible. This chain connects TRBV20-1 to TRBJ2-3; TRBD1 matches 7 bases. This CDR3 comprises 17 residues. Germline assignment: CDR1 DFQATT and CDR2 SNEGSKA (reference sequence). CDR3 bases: TGCAGTGTTAGAGTCCGGTGGGGACAGATTAGCACAGATACGCAGTATTTT. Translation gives CSVRVRWGQISTDTQYF.

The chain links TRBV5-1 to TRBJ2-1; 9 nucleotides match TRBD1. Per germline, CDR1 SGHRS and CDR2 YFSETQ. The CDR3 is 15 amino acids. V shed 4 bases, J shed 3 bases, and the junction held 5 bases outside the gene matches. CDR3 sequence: CASSIGTGYYNEQFF. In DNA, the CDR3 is TGCGCCAGCAGCATAGGGACAGGGTACTACAATGAGCAGTTCTTC.

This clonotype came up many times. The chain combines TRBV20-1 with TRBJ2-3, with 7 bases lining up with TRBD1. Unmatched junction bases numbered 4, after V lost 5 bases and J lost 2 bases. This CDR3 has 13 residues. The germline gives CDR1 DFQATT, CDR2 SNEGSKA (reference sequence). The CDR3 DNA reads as TGCAGTGCTTGGGACAGCCTCACAGATACGCAGTATTTT. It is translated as CSAWDSLTDTQYF.

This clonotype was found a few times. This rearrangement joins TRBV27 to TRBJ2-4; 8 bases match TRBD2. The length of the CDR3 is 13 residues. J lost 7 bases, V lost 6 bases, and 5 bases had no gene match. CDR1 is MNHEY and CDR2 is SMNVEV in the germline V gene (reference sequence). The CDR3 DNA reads TGTGCCAGCAGGCCCCCGGGGGGGAACATTCAGTACTTC. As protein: CASRPPGGNIQYF.

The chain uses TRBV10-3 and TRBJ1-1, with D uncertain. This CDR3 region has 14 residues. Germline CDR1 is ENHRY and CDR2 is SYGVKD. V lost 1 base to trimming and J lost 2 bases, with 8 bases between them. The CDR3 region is CAISEYRPNTEAFF. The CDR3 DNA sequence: TGTGCCATCAGTGAGTATCGGCCAAACACTGAAGCTTTCTTT.

The CDR3 DNA follows: TGCGCCAGCAGCCAAGATCTGGGGGTTGCGGAAAAACTGTTTTTT. Translated: CASSQDLGVAEKLFF. The chain recombines TRBV4-3 with TRBJ1-4; perhaps TRBD1 as D (5 bases). The germline V gene has CDR1 LGHNA and CDR2 YSLEER. Deletions cut 0 bases from V and 8 bases from J, with 13 bases between. CDR3 size: 15 residues.

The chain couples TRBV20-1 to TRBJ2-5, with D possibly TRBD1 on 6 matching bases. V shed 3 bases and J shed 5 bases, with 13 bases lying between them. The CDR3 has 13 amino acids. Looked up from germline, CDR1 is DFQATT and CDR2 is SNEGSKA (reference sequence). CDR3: CSARGQGSETQYF. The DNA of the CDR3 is TGCAGTGCTAGGGGCCAGGGGAGTGAGACCCAGTACTTC.

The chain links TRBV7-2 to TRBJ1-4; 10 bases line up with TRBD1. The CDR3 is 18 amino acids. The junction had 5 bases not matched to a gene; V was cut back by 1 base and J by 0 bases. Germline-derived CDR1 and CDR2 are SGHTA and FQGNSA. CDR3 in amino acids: CASSLGQGARATNEKLFF. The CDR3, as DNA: TGTGCCAGCAGCTTAGGACAGGGGGCGCGAGCAACTAATGAAAAACTGTTTTTT.

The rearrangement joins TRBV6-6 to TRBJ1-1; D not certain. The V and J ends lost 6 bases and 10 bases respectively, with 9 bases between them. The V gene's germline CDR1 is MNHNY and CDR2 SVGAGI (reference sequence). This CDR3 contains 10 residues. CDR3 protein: CASSPSGAFF. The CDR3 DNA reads TGTGCCAGCAGCCCCTCTGGAGCTTTCTTT.

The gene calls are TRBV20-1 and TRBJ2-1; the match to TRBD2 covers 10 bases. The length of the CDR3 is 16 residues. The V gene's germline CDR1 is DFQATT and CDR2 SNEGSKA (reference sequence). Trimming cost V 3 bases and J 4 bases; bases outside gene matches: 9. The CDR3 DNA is TGCAGTGCTAGGTCCCTAGCGGGGGCTCTATACAATGAGCAGTTCTTC. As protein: CSARSLAGALYNEQFF.

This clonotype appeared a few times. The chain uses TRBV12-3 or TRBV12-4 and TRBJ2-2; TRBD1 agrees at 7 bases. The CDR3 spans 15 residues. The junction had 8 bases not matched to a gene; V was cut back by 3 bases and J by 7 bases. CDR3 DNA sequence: TGTGCCAGCAGTTTCCTAGGGGGCGCTTACGGGGAGCTGTTTTTT. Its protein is CASSFLGGAYGELFF.

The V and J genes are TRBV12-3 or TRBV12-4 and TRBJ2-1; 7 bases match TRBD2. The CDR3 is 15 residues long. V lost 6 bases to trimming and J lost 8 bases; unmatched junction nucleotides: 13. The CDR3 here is CASRFGGGSLDEQFF. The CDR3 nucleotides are TGTGCCAGCAGATTCGGCGGGGGAAGTTTGGATGAGCAGTTCTTC.

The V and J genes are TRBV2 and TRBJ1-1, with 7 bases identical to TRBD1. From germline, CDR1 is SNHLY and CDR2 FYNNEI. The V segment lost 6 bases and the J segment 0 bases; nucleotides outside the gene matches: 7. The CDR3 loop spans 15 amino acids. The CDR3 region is CASSTRTGLNTEAFF. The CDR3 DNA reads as TGTGCCAGCAGCACCCGGACAGGACTGAACACTGAAGCTTTCTTT. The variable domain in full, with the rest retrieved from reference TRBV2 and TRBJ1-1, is EPEVTQTPSHQVTQMGQEVILRCVPISNHLYFYWYRQILGQKVEFLVSFYNNEISEKSEIFDDQFSVERPDGSNFTLKIRSTKLEDSAMYFCASSTRTGLNTEAFFGQGTRLTVV.

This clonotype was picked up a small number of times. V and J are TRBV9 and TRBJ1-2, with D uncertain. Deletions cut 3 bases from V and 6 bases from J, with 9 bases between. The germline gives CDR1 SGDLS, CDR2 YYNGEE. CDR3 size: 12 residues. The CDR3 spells CASSGVSNGYTF. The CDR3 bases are TGTGCCAGCAGCGGGGTGTCAAATGGCTACACCTTC. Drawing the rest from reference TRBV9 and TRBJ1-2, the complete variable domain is DSGVTQTPKHLITATGQRVTLRCSPRSGDLSVYWYQQSLDQGLQFLIQYYNGEERAKGNILERFSAQQFPDLHSELNLSSLELGDSALYFCASSGVSNGYTFGSGTRLTVV.

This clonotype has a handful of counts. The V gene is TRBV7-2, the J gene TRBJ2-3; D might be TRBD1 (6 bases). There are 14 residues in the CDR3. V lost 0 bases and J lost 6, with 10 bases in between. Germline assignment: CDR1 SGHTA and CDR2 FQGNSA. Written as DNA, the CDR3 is TGTGCCAGCAGCTTAGCGGGGGCCGGGGATACGCAGTATTTT. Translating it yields CASSLAGAGDTQYF. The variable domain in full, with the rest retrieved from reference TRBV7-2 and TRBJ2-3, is GAGVSQSPSNKVTEKGKDVELRCDPISGHTALYWYRQSLGQGLEFLIYFQGNSAPDKSGLPSDRFSAERTGGSVSTLTIQRTQQEDSAVYLCASSLAGAGDTQYFGPGTRLTVL.

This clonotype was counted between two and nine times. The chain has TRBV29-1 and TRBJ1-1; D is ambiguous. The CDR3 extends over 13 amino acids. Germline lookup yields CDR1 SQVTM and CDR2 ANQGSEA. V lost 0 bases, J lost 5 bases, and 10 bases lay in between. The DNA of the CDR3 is TGCAGCGTTGAAGATAACAGTGGGACTGAAGCTTTCTTT. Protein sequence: CSVEDNSGTEAFF.

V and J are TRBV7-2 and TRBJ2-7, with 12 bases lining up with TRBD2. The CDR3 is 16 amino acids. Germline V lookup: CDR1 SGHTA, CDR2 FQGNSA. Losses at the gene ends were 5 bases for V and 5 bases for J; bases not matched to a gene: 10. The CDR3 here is CASSSRLAGAGDEQYF. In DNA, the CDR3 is TGTGCCAGCAGCAGCCGACTAGCGGGAGCCGGGGACGAGCAGTACTTC.

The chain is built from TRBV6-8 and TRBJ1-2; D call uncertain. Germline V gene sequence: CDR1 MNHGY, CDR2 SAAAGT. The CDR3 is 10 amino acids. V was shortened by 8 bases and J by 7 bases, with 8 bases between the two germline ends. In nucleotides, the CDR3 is TGTGCCAGCCCCCGGACTGGCTACACCTTC. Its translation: CASPRTGYTF.

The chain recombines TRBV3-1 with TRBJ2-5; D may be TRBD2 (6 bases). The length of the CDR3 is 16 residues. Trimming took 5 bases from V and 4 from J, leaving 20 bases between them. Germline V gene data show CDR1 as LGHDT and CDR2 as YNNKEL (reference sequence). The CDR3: CASSSRIMPGGETQYF. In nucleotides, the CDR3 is TGTGCCAGCAGCTCCCGCATCATGCCCGGGGGAGAGACCCAGTACTTC.

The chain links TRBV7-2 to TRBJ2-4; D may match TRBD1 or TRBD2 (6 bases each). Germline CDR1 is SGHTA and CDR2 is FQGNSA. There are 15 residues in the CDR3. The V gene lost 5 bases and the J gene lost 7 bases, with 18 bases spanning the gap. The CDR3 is CASSPKPGAGNIQYF. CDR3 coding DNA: TGTGCCAGCAGCCCCAAGCCGGGGGCCGGGAACATTCAGTACTTC.

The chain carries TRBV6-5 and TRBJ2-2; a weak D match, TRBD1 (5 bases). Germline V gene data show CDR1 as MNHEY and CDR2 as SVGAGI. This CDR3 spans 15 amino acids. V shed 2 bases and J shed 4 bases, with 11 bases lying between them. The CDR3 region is CASSYKGPPTGELFF. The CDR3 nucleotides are TGTGCCAGCAGTTACAAGGGGCCCCCCACCGGGGAGCTGTTTTTT.

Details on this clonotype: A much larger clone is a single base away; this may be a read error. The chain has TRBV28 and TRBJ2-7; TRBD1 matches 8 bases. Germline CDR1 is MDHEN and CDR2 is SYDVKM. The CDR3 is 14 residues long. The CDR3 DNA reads TGTGCCAGCAACCAGGGACAGGCTTACTACGAGCAGGACTTC. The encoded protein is CASNQGQAYYEQDF.

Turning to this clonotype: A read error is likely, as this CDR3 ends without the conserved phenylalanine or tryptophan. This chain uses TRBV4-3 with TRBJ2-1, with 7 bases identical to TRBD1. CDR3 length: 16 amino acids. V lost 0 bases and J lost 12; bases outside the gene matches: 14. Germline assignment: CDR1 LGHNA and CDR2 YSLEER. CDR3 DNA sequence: TGCGCCAGCAGCCAAGAAGTTGGGGAAGGGGGCGGCCGGCAGTTCCTC. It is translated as CASSQEVGEGGGRQFL.

CDR3 bases: TGTGCCAGCAGCAATCCTGGGGGTCATGAAAAACTGTTTTTT. Translation: CASSNPGGHEKLFF. This chain links TRBV7-9 with TRBJ1-4, with D possibly matching TRBD1 (5 bases). Germline CDR1 SEHNR, CDR2 FQNEAQ (reference sequence). The CDR3 contains 14 residues. V lost 5 bases and J lost 6, with 13 bases in between.